The 17 T cell receptor beta chains presented below share a single source sample, sequenced in a study of CXCR3-negative and CXCR3-positive naive CD8 T cells. UMI-labeled 5' RACE yielded the TRB cDNA libraries. TCRdb reprocessed the 5' RACE reads and stores each CDR3 protein as one record, lacking DNA. The listing contains 70,000 to 95,000 distinct CDR3 sequences. The sequenced sample consisted of naive CXCR3- CD8+ T cells from blood. As for subset: CD45RO-CCR7+CD27+CD95- naive CD8+ T cells lacking CXCR3 (TNR3-). The receptors shown here come from a human donor in good health. Some clones in this sample may be carry-over from other donors' samples.

V gene TRBV20-1 combines with J gene TRBJ1-1; absent DNA, TCRdb's TRBD1 call cannot be checked. Germline CDR1 is DFQATT and CDR2 is SNEGSKA (reference sequence). The CDR3 has 15 amino acids. This CDR3 is CSASPPRGGSTEAFF.

This rearrangement joins TRBV28 to TRBJ2-7; TCRdb returns TRBD2, unconfirmable since there is no DNA. Germline V gives CDR1 MDHEN, CDR2 SYDVKM. The CDR3 totals 15 residues. The CDR3 loop reads CASSLEGRGSYEQYF.

This CDR3 is CASSLITGFRSYEQYF. V usage is TRBV7-8 and J usage is TRBJ2-7; with no DNA, the TCRdb D assignment of TRBD1 cannot be verified. CDR1 and CDR2 from the germline V gene are SGHVS and FQNEAQ. The CDR3 is made up of 16 amino acids.

The CDR3 sequence: CSVFLSIGSYEQYF. V is TRBV29-1 and J is TRBJ2-7. CDR3 length: 14 residues. Germline V lookup: CDR1 SQVTM, CDR2 ANQGSEA.

The chain links TRBV20-1 to TRBJ2-1; TCRdb's assignment of TRBD2 cannot be checked, as there is no DNA. CDR1 is DFQATT, CDR2 SNEGSKA, per germline (reference sequence). The length of the CDR3 is 16 residues. CDR3 residues: CSAQTSGGAAFDEQFF.

The chain's CDR3 is CASSWVEYNEQFF. The rearrangement uses TRBV12-3 or TRBV12-4 and TRBJ2-1. The CDR3 is made up of 13 amino acids.

V usage is TRBV20-1 and J usage is TRBJ2-3; with no DNA, the TCRdb D assignment of TRBD2 cannot be verified. Germline assignment: CDR1 DFQATT and CDR2 SNEGSKA (reference sequence). CDR3 size: 17 residues. The chain's CDR3 is CSARDPAGGTSTDTQYF.

This chain joins TRBV7-9 and TRBJ2-7; TCRdb gives TRBD1 as the D gene, but with no DNA this cannot be confirmed. This CDR3 spans 16 amino acids. Germline-derived CDR1 and CDR2 are SEHNR and FQNEAQ (reference sequence). The chain's CDR3 is CASSPRGGRAPDEQYF.

CDR3 amino acids: CASSVTSYNEQFF. The rearrangement uses TRBV6-4 and TRBJ2-1. Germline V gene data show CDR1 as MRHNA and CDR2 as SNTAGT. The CDR3 spans 13 residues.

This chain connects TRBV6-2 or TRBV6-3 to TRBJ1-1; TCRdb calls TRBD1, which cannot be checked without DNA. The germline V gene encodes CDR1 MNHEY and CDR2 SVGEGT. This CDR3 has 14 amino acids. This CDR3 reads CASTYPTANTEAFF.

The J gene is TRBJ2-7, the V gene TRBV29-1; without DNA, the TCRdb call of TRBD2 cannot be checked. The length of the CDR3 is 14 residues. The V gene's germline CDR1 is SQVTM and CDR2 ANQGSEA. CDR3: CSVYSGSSSYEQYF.

This chain uses TRBV9 with TRBJ1-1; TCRdb calls TRBD1, which cannot be checked without DNA. The germline CDR1 and CDR2 sequences are SGDLS and YYNGEE. This CDR3 region has 14 residues. CDR3 amino acids: CASSARQWGTEAFF.

The chain links TRBV29-1 to TRBJ2-5; the D call from TCRdb, TRBD1, cannot be confirmed without DNA. Germline loops: CDR1 SQVTM, CDR2 ANQGSEA. The CDR3 runs to 15 residues. CDR3 loop: CSVEPGQGYQETQYF. Together with reference TRBV29-1 and TRBJ2-5, the CDR3 gives the full variable domain: SAVISQKPSRDICQRGTSLTIQCQVDSQVTMMFWYRQQPGQSLTLIATANQGSEATYESGFVIDKFPISRPNLTFSTLTVSNMSPEDSSIYLCSVEPGQGYQETQYFGPGTRLLVL.

The genes are TRBV7-2 and TRBJ2-7; the TRBD1 assignment by TCRdb is unverifiable without DNA. The germline V gene has CDR1 SGHTA and CDR2 FQGNSA. This CDR3 is built from 14 residues. The CDR3 sequence: CASSQTGLYYEQYF.

The V gene is TRBV11-2, the J gene TRBJ2-7; without DNA, the TCRdb call of TRBD1 cannot be checked. This CDR3 contains 15 residues. In germline, CDR1 is SGHAT, CDR2 FQNNGV. The CDR3 loop reads CASSPDGTGMYEQYF.

The genes are TRBV7-8 and TRBJ2-5. CDR3 length: 15 residues. CDR1 and CDR2 (germline): SGHVS, FQNEAQ. This chain's CDR3 is CASSPTLGVGETQYF.

The chain uses TRBV4-3 and TRBJ1-1. CDR3 size: 16 residues. Germline loops: CDR1 LGHNA, CDR2 YSLEER. The chain's CDR3 is CASSQERWEMNTEAFF.